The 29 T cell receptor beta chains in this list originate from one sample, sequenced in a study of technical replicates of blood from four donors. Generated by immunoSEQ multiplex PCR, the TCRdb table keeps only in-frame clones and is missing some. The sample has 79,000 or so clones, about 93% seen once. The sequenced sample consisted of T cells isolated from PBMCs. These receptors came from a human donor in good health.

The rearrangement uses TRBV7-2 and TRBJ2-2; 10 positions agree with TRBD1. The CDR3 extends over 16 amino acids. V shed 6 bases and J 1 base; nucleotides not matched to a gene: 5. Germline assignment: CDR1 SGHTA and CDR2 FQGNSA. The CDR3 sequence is CASRLRDRGNTGELFF. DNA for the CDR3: TGTGCCAGCAGATTACGGGACAGGGGGAACACCGGGGAGCTGTTTTTT. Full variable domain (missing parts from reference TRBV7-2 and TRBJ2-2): GAGVSQSPSNKVTEKGKDVELRCDPISGHTALYWYRQSLGQGLEFLIYFQGNSAPDKSGLPSDRFSAERTGGSVSTLTIQRTQQEDSAVYLCASRLRDRGNTGELFFGEGSRLTVL.

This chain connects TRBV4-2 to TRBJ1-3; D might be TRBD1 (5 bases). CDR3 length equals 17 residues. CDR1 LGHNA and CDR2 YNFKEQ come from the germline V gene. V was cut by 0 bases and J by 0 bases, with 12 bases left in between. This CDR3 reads CASSQEWTSPSGNTIYF. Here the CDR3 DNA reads TGTGCCAGCAGCCAAGAGTGGACAAGCCCCTCTGGAAACACCATATATTTT.

The CDR3 spells CAVRGALNQPQHF. The CDR3 DNA is TGCGCCGTCCGCGGGGCGTTGAATCAGCCCCAGCATTTT. The gene calls are TRBV10-2 and TRBJ1-5, with a tentative D call TRBD1 (5 bases). The ends were cut back, 11 bases at V and 4 bases at J, with 15 bases in the middle. The CDR3 covers 13 residues. In germline, CDR1 is WSHSY, CDR2 SAAADI.

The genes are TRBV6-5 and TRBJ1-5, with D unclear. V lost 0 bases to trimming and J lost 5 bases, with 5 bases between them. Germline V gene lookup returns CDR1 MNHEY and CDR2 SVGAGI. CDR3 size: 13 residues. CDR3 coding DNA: TGTGCCAGCAGTTACTCATTCTATCAGCCCCAGCATTTT. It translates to CASSYSFYQPQHF.

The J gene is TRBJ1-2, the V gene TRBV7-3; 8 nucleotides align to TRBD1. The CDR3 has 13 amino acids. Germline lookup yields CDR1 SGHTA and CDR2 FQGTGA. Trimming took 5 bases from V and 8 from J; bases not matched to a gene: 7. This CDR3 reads CASSMDRVQGYTF. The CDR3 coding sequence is TGTGCCAGCAGCATGGACAGGGTCCAGGGCTACACCTTC. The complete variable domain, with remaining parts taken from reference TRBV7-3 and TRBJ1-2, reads GAGVSQTPSNKVTEKGKYVELRCDPISGHTALYWYRQSLGQGPEFLIYFQGTGAADDSGLPNDRFFAVRPEGSVSTLKIQRTERGDSAVYLCASSMDRVQGYTFGSGTRLTVV.

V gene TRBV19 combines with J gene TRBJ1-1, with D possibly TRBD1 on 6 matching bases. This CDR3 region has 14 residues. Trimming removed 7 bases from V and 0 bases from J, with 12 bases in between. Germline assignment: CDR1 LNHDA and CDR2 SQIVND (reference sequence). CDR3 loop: CASIGGLLNTEAFF. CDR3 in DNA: TGTGCCAGTATCGGGGGGCTTCTGAACACTGAAGCTTTCTTT.

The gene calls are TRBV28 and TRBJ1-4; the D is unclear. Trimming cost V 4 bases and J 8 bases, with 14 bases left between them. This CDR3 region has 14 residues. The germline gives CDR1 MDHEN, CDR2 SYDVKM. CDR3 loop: CASSSLNSQEKLFF. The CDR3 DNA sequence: TGTGCCAGCAGTTCGCTAAACAGCCAGGAAAAACTGTTTTTT.

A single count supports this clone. CDR3 region: CASSFKQGINEQFF. CDR3 bases: TGTGCCAGCAGTTTCAAACAGGGGATCAATGAGCAGTTCTTC. This chain uses TRBV27 with TRBJ2-1, with 7 bases that match TRBD1. J gave up 6 bases and V 3 bases, and 5 bases lay outside the gene matches. The CDR3 totals 14 residues. In germline, CDR1 is MNHEY, CDR2 SMNVEV (reference sequence).

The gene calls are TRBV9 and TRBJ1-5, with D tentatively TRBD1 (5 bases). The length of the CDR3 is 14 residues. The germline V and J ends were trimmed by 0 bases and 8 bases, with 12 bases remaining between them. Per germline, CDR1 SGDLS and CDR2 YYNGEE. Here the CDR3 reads CASSVEDSSKPQHF. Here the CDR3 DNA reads TGTGCCAGCAGCGTAGAAGACAGCTCTAAGCCCCAGCATTTT. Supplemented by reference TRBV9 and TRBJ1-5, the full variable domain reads DSGVTQTPKHLITATGQRVTLRCSPRSGDLSVYWYQQSLDQGLQFLIQYYNGEERAKGNILERFSAQQFPDLHSELNLSSLELGDSALYFCASSVEDSSKPQHFGDGTRLSIL.

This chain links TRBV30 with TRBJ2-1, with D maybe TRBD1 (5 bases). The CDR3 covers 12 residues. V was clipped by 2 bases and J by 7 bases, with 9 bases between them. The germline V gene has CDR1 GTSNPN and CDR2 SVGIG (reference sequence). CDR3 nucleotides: TGTGCCTGGAGTTTTAAGGGGAATGAGCAGTTCTTC. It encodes CAWSFKGNEQFF.

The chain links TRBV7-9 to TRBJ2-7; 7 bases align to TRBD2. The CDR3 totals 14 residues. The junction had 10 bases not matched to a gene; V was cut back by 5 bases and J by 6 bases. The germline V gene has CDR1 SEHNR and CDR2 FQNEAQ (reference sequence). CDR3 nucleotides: TGTGCCAGCAGCCCTGCGGGGGAGGGGCCCGAGCAGTACTTC. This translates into CASSPAGEGPEQYF.

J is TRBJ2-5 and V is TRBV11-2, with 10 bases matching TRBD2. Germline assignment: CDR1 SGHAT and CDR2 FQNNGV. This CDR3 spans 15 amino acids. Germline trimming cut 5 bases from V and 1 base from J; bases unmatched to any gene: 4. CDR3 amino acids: CASSAWTSGQETQYF. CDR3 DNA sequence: TGTGCCAGCAGCGCATGGACTAGCGGCCAAGAGACCCAGTACTTC.

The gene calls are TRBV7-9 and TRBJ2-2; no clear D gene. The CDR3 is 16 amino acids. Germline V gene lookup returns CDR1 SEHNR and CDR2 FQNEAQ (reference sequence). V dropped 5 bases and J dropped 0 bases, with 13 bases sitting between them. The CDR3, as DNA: TGTGCCAGCAGCGTTTCCTCTTTCGCGAACACCGGGGAGCTGTTTTTT. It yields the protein CASSVSSFANTGELFF.

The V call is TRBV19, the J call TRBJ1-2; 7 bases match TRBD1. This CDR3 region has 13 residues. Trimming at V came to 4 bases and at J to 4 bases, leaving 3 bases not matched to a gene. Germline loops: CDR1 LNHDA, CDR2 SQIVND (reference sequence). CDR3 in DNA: TGTGCCAGTAGTAGCCAGGGGGGCTATGGCTACACCTTC. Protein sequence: CASSSQGGYGYTF.

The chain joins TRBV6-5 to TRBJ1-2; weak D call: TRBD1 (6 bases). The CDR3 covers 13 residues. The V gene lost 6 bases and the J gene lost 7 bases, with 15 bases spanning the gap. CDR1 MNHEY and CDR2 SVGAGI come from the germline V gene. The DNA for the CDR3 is TGTGCCAGCAGATATTCAGGGGCGAGTGGCTACACCTTC. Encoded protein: CASRYSGASGYTF.

The CDR3: CASSPFRGNEQYF. The CDR3 region has the DNA TGCGCCAGCAGCCCCTTTAGAGGAAACGAGCAGTACTTC. The genes are TRBV4-1 and TRBJ2-7; D unclear. V dropped 4 bases and J dropped 5 bases, with 12 bases sitting between them. The V gene's germline CDR1 is MGHRA and CDR2 YSYEKL. CDR3 length: 13 amino acids.

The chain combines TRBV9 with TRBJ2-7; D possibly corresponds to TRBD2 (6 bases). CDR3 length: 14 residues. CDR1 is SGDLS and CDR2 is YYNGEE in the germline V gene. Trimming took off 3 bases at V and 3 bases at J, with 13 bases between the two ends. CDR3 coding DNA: TGTGCCAGCAGCGCGTCGGGACTTAACTACGAGCAGTACTTC. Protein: CASSASGLNYEQYF. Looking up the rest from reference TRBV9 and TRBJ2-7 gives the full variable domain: DSGVTQTPKHLITATGQRVTLRCSPRSGDLSVYWYQQSLDQGLQFLIQYYNGEERAKGNILERFSAQQFPDLHSELNLSSLELGDSALYFCASSASGLNYEQYFGPGTRLTVT.

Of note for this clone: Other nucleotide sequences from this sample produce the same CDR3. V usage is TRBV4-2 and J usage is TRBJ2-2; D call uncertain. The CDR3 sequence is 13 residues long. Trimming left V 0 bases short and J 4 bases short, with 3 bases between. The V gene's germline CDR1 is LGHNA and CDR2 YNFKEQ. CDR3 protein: CASSQDSTGELFF. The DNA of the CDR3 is TGTGCCAGCAGCCAAGACAGCACCGGGGAGCTGTTTTTT.

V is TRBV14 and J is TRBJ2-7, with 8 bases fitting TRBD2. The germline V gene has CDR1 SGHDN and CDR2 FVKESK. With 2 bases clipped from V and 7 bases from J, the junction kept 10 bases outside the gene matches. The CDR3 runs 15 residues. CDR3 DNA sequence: TGTGCCAGCAGCCAACTCAGCGGGAGCCATGGGGAGCAGTACTTC. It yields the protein CASSQLSGSHGEQYF.

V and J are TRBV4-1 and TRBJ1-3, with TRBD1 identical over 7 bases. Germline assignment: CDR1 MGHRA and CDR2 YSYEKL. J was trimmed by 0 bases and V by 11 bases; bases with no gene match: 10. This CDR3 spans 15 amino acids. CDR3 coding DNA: TGCGCCGCCGGGACAGCAGTCAGCTCTGGAAACACCATATATTTT. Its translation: CAAGTAVSSGNTIYF.

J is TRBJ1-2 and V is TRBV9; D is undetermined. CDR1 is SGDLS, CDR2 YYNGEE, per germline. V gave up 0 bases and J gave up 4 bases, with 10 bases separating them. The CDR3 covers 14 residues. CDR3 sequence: CASSVGEGTYGYTF. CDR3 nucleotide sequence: TGTGCCAGCAGCGTAGGTGAGGGAACCTATGGCTACACCTTC. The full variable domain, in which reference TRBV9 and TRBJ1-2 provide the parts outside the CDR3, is DSGVTQTPKHLITATGQRVTLRCSPRSGDLSVYWYQQSLDQGLQFLIQYYNGEERAKGNILERFSAQQFPDLHSELNLSSLELGDSALYFCASSVGEGTYGYTFGSGTRLTVV.

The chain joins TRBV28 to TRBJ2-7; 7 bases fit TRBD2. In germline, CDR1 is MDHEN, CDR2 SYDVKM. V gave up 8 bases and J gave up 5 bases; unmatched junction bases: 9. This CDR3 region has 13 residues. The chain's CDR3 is CASAWGGYNEQYF. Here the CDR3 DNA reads TGTGCCAGCGCTTGGGGAGGGTATAACGAGCAGTACTTC.

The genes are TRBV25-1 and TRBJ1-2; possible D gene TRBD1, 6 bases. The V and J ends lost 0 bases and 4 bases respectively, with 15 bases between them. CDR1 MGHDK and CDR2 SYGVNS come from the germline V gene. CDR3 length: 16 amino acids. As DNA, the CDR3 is TGTGCCAGCAGTGAATATATAATGGGGGCGGGCTATGGCTACACCTTC. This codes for CASSEYIMGAGYGYTF.

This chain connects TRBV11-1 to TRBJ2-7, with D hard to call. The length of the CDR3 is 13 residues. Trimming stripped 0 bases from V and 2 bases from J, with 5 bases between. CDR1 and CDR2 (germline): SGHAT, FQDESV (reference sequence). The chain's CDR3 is CASSLASTYEQYF. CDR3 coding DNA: TGTGCCAGCAGCTTAGCCAGTACCTACGAGCAGTACTTC.

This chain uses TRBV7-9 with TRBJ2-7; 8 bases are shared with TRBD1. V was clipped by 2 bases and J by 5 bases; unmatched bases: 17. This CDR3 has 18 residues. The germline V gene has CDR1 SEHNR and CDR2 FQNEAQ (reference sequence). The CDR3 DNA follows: TGTGCCAGCAGCTTACGAGAGCGTTTCCAGGGGGCCCCCCACGAGCAGTACTTC. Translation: CASSLRERFQGAPHEQYF.

This CDR3 reads CASSTASESNIQYF. Here the CDR3 DNA reads TGTGCCAGCAGTACCGCCAGCGAATCAAACATTCAGTACTTC. The V gene is TRBV6-5, the J gene TRBJ2-4; D unresolved. Germline V gives CDR1 MNHEY, CDR2 SVGAGI. V was trimmed by 5 bases and J by 6 bases, leaving 14 bases between them. The CDR3 spans 14 residues.

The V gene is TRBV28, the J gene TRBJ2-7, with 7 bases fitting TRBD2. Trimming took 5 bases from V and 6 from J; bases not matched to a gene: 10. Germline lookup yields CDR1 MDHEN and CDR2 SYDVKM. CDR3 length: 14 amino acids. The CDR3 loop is CASSPPTSPGEQYF. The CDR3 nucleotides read TGTGCCAGCAGTCCGCCGACTAGCCCAGGCGAGCAGTACTTC.

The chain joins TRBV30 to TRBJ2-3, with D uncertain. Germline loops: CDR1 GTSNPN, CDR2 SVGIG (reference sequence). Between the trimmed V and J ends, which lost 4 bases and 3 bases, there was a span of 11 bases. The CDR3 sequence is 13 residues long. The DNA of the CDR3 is TGTGCCTGGAACCTAGGATTGACAGATACGCAGTATTTT. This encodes CAWNLGLTDTQYF.

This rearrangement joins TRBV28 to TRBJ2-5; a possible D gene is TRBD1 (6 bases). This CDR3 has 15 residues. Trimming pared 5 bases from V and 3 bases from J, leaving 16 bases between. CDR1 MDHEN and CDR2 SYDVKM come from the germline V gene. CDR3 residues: CASSPGTPRKETQYF. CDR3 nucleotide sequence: TGTGCCAGCAGTCCTGGGACACCCCGCAAAGAGACCCAGTACTTC.